This T cell receptor (beta chain) was found in a study of blood T cell repertoires in COVID-19. Whole-study context: Researchers got acute and convalescent COVID-19 samples from the United States, Italy and Spain. The cDNA or gDNA used as material had been derived from T cells, B-cell-depleted T cells, or PBMCs.

Produced via immunoSEQ multiplex PCR; TCRdb's table is partial and in-frame only. The sample has approximately 440,000 clones; about nine tenths are singletons. Seattle's cohort entered during active infection and was followed longitudinally. This TCR was recovered from a woman between 50 and 59 years old with COVID-19, enrolled during active disease. The sequencing input was peripheral blood.

The DNA of the CDR3 is TGTGCCAGCAGTACAGGGGTTGGAAACACCATATATTTT. Its translation is CASSTGVGNTIYF. V usage is TRBV6-5 and J usage is TRBJ1-3; 7 bases align to TRBD1. V lost 5 bases and J lost 3; bases outside the gene matches: 1. The CDR3 is made up of 13 amino acids. Germline values: CDR1 MNHEY, CDR2 SVGAGI.